A few counts support the clone carrying this T cell receptor beta chain. Antigen specificity is unknown. This record comes from a study of T-cell memory formation after mild COVID-19. Whole-study context: Among the donors, TCR clusters were largely specific to each donor.

Study results and caveats: Within pre-infection memory, some responding clones were found, suggesting cross-reactive memory joined.

The 5'RACE method, run with constant-segment primers, produced TCR alpha and TCR beta cDNA libraries (carrying sample barcodes and UMIs). TCRdb itself ran the 5' RACE reads through MiXCR, one entry per CDR3 protein. The repertoire has approximately 98,000 distinct CDR3 sequences, roughly 19% of them found once; the top ten carry less than 6%. The CDR3 loop spans 13 amino acids. Germline V gives CDR1 GTSNPN, CDR2 SVGIG (reference sequence). The V end was cut by 0 bases, the J end by 9 bases, with 9 bases between. The chain employs TRBV30 and TRBJ1-6, with D uncertain. The source material was PBMCs or a T cell subset sorted from them (not recorded which). The source of this sequence is a man in his late teens or twenties who had mild COVID-19 (a few samples of this study predate the infection). Cell type and time point are not known. CDR3 protein: CAWSVFDGSPLHF. For the CDR3, the DNA is TGTGCCTGGAGTGTATTCGATGGTTCACCCCTCCACTTT. The full variable domain, its missing parts supplied by reference TRBV30 and TRBJ1-6, is SQTIHQWPATLVQPVGSPLSLECTVEGTSNPNLYWYRQAAGRGLQLLFYSVGIGQISSEVPQNLSASRPQDRQFILSSKKLLLSDSGFYLCAWSVFDGSPLHFGNGTRLTVT.